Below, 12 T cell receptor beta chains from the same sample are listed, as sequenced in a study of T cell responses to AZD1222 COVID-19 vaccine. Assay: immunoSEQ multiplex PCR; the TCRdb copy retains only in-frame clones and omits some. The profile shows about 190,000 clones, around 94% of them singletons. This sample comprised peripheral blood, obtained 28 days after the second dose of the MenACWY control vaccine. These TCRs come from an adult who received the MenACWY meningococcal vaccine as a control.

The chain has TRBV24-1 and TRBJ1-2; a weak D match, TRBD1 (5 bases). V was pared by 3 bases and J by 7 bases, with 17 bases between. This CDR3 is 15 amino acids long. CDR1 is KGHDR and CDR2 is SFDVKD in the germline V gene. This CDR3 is CATSDGGSLGGGYTF. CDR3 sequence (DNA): TGTGCCACCAGTGATGGGGGTTCACTTGGCGGTGGCTACACCTTC.

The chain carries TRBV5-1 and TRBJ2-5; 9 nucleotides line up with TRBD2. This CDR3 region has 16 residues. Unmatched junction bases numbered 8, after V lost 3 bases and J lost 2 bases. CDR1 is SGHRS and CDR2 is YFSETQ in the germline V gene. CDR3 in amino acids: CASSSTSGNVQETQYF. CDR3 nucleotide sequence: TGCGCCAGCAGCTCGACTAGCGGAAACGTACAAGAGACCCAGTACTTC.

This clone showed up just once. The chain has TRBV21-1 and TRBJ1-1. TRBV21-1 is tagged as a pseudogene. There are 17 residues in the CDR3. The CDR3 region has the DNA TGTGCCAGCAGCGTCCGGGACGGAGAAAGACCGGACACTGAAGCTTTCTTT. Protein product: CASSVRDGERPDTEAFF.

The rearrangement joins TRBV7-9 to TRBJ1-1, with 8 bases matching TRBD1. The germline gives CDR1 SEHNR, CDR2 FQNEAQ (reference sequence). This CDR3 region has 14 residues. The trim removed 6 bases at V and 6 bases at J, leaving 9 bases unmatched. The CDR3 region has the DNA TGTGCCAGCAGTTTTTCCACAGGGGGGGCTGAAGCTTTCTTT. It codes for CASSFSTGGAEAFF.

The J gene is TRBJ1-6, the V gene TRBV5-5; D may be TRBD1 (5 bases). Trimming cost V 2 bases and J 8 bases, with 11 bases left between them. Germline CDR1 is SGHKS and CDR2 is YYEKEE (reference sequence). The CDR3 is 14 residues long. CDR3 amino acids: CASSFEDSYSPLHF. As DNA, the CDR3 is TGTGCCAGCAGCTTCGAAGACAGCTATTCACCCCTCCACTTT.

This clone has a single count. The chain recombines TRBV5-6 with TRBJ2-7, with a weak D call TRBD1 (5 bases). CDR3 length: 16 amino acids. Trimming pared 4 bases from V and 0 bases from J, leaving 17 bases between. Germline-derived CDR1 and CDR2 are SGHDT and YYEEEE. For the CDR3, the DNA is TGTGCCAGCAGCCTCGACAGCAACATTTTCTCCTACGAGCAGTACTTC. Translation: CASSLDSNIFSYEQYF.

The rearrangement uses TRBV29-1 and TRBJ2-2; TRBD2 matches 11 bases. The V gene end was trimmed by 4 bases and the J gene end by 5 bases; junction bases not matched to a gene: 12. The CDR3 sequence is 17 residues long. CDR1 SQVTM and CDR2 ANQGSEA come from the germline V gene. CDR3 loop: CSVGVAGGTLGTGELFF. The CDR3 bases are TGCAGCGTTGGGGTAGCGGGAGGGACCCTGGGGACCGGGGAGCTGTTTTTT.

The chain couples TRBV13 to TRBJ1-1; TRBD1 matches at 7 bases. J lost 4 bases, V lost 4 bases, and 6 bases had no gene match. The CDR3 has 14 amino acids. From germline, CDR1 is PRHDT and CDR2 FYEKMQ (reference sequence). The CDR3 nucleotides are TGTGCCAGCAGCTCCAAGACAGGGCGCACTGAAGCTTTCTTT. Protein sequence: CASSSKTGRTEAFF.

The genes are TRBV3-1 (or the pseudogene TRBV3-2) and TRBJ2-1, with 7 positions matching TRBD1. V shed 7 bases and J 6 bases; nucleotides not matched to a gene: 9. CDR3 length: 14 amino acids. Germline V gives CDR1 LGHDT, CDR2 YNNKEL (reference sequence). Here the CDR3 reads CASTQGPKGNEQFF. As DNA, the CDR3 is TGTGCCAGCACACAGGGGCCTAAGGGCAATGAGCAGTTCTTC.

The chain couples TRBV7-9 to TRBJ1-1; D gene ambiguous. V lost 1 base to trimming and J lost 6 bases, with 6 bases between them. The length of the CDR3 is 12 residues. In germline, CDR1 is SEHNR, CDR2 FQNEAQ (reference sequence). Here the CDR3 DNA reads TGTGCCAGCAGCTTAGAAGGGCCTGAAGCTTTCTTT. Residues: CASSLEGPEAFF.

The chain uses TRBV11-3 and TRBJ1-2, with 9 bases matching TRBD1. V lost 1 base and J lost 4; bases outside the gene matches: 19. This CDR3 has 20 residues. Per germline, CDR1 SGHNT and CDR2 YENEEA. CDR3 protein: CASSLGPQLGGTGSTYGYTF. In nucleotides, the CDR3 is TGTGCCAGCAGCTTAGGTCCCCAATTGGGGGGGACAGGGAGTACCTATGGCTACACCTTC.

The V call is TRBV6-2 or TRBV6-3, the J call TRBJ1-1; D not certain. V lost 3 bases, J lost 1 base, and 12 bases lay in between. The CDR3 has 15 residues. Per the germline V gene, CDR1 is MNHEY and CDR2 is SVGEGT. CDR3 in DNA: TGTGCCAGCAGTTATACCGTAGACGGGAACACTGAAGCTTTCTTT. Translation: CASSYTVDGNTEAFF.